A selection of T cell receptor beta chains follows, all from one sample in a study of cytomegalovirus exposure and HLA in healthy donors. Clones were sequenced by immunoSEQ multiplex PCR, and TCRdb holds only the in-frame ones, with some missing. The table lists about 190,000 clones, roughly 80% of them singletons. The source material was PBMCs. Receptors were obtained from a man aged 35 to 55 in good health and CMV-seropositive. Each CDR3 is given with its conserved first and last residue. D genes are given only for firm matches. For some rows the clone size is stated as once, few or many, or as a class when expanded; others skip it.

clone size	V gene	D gene	J gene	CDR3 DNA	CDR3 protein
NA	TRBV2	NA	TRBJ1-5	TGTGCCAGCAGTGCGATCGGGCTAGGCCAGGGGCCCCAGCATTTT	CASSAIGLGQGPQHF
NA	TRBV6-5	TRBD1	TRBJ1-1	TGTGCCAGCAGTTACTCGCTGGACAGGGGTTCGACTGAAGCTTTCTTT	CASSYSLDRGSTEAFF
NA	TRBV9	NA	TRBJ2-3	TGTGCCAGCAACCCTAGGGGGGGGACCACAGATACGCAGTATTTT	CASNPRGGTTDTQYF
NA	TRBV6-1	TRBD2	TRBJ2-2	TGTGCCACCAAAACGGGGGGGCACACCGGGGAGCTGTTTTTT	CATKTGGHTGELFF
NA	TRBV6-6	NA	TRBJ1-2	TGTGCCAGCAGTTCGACCGGGACAACAACCTATGGCTACACCTTC	CASSSTGTTTYGYTF
NA	TRBV7-9	TRBD1	TRBJ1-2	TGTGCCAGCAGCTCGAGGACAGGCCCGAGGGGCTACACCTTC	CASSSRTGPRGYTF
NA	TRBV6-5	NA	TRBJ1-1	TGTGCCAGCAGCGTCAGGGGTCTGAACACTGAAGCTTTCTTT	CASSVRGLNTEAFF
NA	TRBV9	NA	TRBJ2-7	TGTGCCAGCAGCACCAGTCTGGGGGCGAGCGAGCAGTACTTC	CASSTSLGASEQYF
NA	TRBV7-8	NA	TRBJ1-1	TGTGCCAGCAGCTCGCTTGATACAGTGAACACTGAAGCTTTCTTT	CASSSLDTVNTEAFF
NA	TRBV27	TRBD1	TRBJ2-7	TGTGCCAGCAGTTTAGGCAGGGGGCGGGACGAGCAGTACTTC	CASSLGRGRDEQYF
few	TRBV30	TRBD1	TRBJ2-7	TGTGCCTCACAGGGGGACAGGAGAACCTCCTACGAGCAGTACTTC	CASQGDRRTSYEQYF
NA	TRBV30	TRBD1	TRBJ1-2	TGTGCCTGGAGTGCTGGGGACAGGCAAAAGGGCTATGGCTACACCTTC	CAWSAGDRQKGYGYTF
once	TRBV28	TRBD1	TRBJ2-2	TGTGCCACCCTCCGGGACAGGAACACCGGGGAGCTGTTTTTT	CATLRDRNTGELFF
NA	TRBV9	NA	TRBJ2-7	TGTGCCAGCAGCGTAGACATGGTCCCCGAGCAGTACTTC	CASSVDMVPEQYF
NA	TRBV6-5	TRBD2	TRBJ2-2	TGTGCCAGCCACGGGGGGGCCTTGTTCACCGGGGAGCTGTTTTTT	CASHGGALFTGELFF
NA	TRBV6-5	NA	TRBJ1-1	TGTGCCAGCTGGGCAGAGCAGAACACTGAAGCTTTCTTT	CASWAEQNTEAFF
NA	TRBV5-4	NA	TRBJ2-4	TGTGCCAGCAGCTTGGCCGTAGGGGCCCCTTTAGCCAAAAACATTCAGTACTTC	CASSLAVGAPLAKNIQYF
NA	TRBV27	NA	TRBJ2-1	TGTGCCAGCAGTTTATTAACGGACAATGAGCAGTTCTTC	CASSLLTDNEQFF
NA	TRBV9	NA	TRBJ1-3	TGTGCCAGCAGCGTCCTTAAATCGGACAGCTCTGGAAACACCATATATTTT	CASSVLKSDSSGNTIYF
NA	TRBV19	TRBD1	TRBJ1-1	TGTGCCAGTAGTCCGGGGACAGGGGGCACGACTGAAGCTTTCTTT	CASSPGTGGTTEAFF
NA	TRBV9	TRBD2	TRBJ2-7	TGTGCCAGCAGCCCCCAACCTAGCGGGGGCCTCTACGAGCAGTACTTC	CASSPQPSGGLYEQYF
NA	TRBV10-3	TRBD1	TRBJ1-2	TGTGCCTCAAGACAGGGTAAAGGCTATGGCTACACCTTC	CASRQGKGYGYTF
NA	TRBV6-6	NA	TRBJ1-5	TGTGCCAGCAGTTACGAGGGAGTCGGGAATCAGCCCCAGCATTTT	CASSYEGVGNQPQHF
NA	TRBV7-6	TRBD1	TRBJ2-3	TGTGCCAGCAGCTTAGGGGGGGGACAGGGTTCCACAGATACGCAGTATTTT	CASSLGGGQGSTDTQYF
NA	TRBV7-9	TRBD1	TRBJ2-1	TGTGCCAGCAGCTTAGCGGGGGACAGGGGTGGCTCCTACAATGAGCAGTTCTTC	CASSLAGDRGGSYNEQFF
NA	TRBV27	TRBD1	TRBJ1-5	TGTGCCAGCAGTATTTCCGGGACAGTTGCCGGCAATCAGCCCCAGCATTTT	CASSISGTVAGNQPQHF
NA	TRBV11-2	TRBD1	TRBJ2-7	TGTGCCAGCAGCCTGAACAGGGGGCACAGTTTCGAGCAGTACTTC	CASSLNRGHSFEQYF
NA	TRBV15	TRBD1	TRBJ1-2	TGTGCCACCAGCAGAGACGGACAGGCCTTGGTAAATGGCTACACCTTC	CATSRDGQALVNGYTF
NA	TRBV27	TRBD2	TRBJ2-7	TGTGCCAGCAGTCCCTCCTGGACTAGCCCCATTTACGAGCAGTACTTC	CASSPSWTSPIYEQYF
NA	TRBV28	TRBD1	TRBJ2-3	TGTGCCAGCAGTTCTGACAGGGGGCCTAGCACAGATACGCAGTATTTT	CASSSDRGPSTDTQYF
once	TRBV23-1	NA	TRBJ2-7	TGCGCCAGCAGTCAATCAAGTGGGCAGGGGACGTCCTACGAGCAGTACTTC	CASSQSSGQGTSYEQYF
NA	TRBV27	NA	TRBJ2-7	TGTGCCAGCAGTTCCCCTCGCGAGCAGTACTTC	CASSSPREQYF
few	TRBV5-1	TRBD2	TRBJ2-1	TGCGCCAGCAGCCCCGCGGGGGACCACAATGAGCAGTTCTTC	CASSPAGDHNEQFF
NA	TRBV4-3	NA	TRBJ1-2	TGCGCCAGCAGCCAAGGGGCAGGGGACGGCTATGGCTACACCTTC	CASSQGAGDGYGYTF
NA	TRBV7-2	NA	TRBJ2-3	TGTGCCAGCACCTACCCCCGGGGGGCCGTGACAGATACGCAGTATTTT	CASTYPRGAVTDTQYF
NA	TRBV21-1	NA	TRBJ2-5	TGTGCCAGCAGCAAAAGACTAGGAGAGACCCAGTACTTC	CASSKRLGETQYF
NA	TRBV28	NA	TRBJ1-5	TGTGCCAGCAGTCCCGTTCAGGGAGGGGGCAATCAGCCCCAGCATTTT	CASSPVQGGGNQPQHF
NA	TRBV9	NA	TRBJ1-2	TGTGCCAGCAGCCAAGGGGCCGGGACACACTATGGCTACACCTTC	CASSQGAGTHYGYTF
NA	TRBV6-5	NA	TRBJ2-7	TGTGCCAGCGCGCTGACCAGGGGCCACGAGCAGTACTTC	CASALTRGHEQYF
NA	TRBV10-3	TRBD2	TRBJ2-5	TGTGCCACGGGCGCGGGACTAGCGGGGGGGCCGTTGGAGACCCAGTACTTC	CATGAGLAGGPLETQYF
few	TRBV5-1	NA	TRBJ1-1	TGCGCCAGCAGCTTGACAGCAAACACTGAAGCTTTCTTT	CASSLTANTEAFF
NA	TRBV9	NA	TRBJ1-5	TGTGCCAGCAGCGTAGGAGGATGGGGCAATCAGCCCCAGCATTTT	CASSVGGWGNQPQHF
NA	TRBV6-1	TRBD2	TRBJ2-1	TGTGCCAGCAGTGGGCTAGCGGGGGGTCGATACAATGAGCAGTTCTTC	CASSGLAGGRYNEQFF
NA	TRBV11-2	NA	TRBJ2-7	TGTGCCAGCAGCTTAGGACTGGTACGGGGAGAGCAGTACTTC	CASSLGLVRGEQYF
once	TRBV5-4	NA	TRBJ1-3	TGTGCCAGCAGCGCCCTCGGGGTCACTGGAAACACCATATATTTT	CASSALGVTGNTIYF
once	TRBV18	NA	TRBJ1-2	TGTGCCAGCTCACCGAACGGGGGTCCGGGTGGCTACACCTTC	CASSPNGGPGGYTF
NA	TRBV18	TRBD1	TRBJ1-3	TGTGCCAGCTCACCCCTTATCGGGACAGGGGGAAACACCATATATTTT	CASSPLIGTGGNTIYF
few	TRBV5-4	TRBD1	TRBJ2-5	TGTGCCAGCAGCTTTCGACAGGGGGAGACGGAGACCCAGTACTTC	CASSFRQGETETQYF
NA	TRBV9	TRBD2	TRBJ2-2	TGTGCCAGCAGCCACCTAGCGGGGGGAACCGGGGAGCTGTTTTTT	CASSHLAGGTGELFF
NA	TRBV7-9	NA	TRBJ1-3	TGTTCCAGCAGTAGCGGCATCTCTGGAAACACCATATATTTT	CSSSSGISGNTIYF
NA	TRBV29-1	TRBD1	TRBJ2-7	TGCAGCGTTCTGGGGACAGGAGTTACCTACGAGCAGTACTTC	CSVLGTGVTYEQYF
NA	TRBV27	NA	TRBJ2-1	TGTGCCAGCAGTTTAATTGGGGCGGGGAGCTCCTACAATGAGCAGTTCTTC	CASSLIGAGSSYNEQFF
NA	TRBV5-8	NA	TRBJ1-4	TGTGCCAGCAGCGAACAGGGTCCTAATGAAAAACTGTTTTTT	CASSEQGPNEKLFF
NA	TRBV7-9	NA	TRBJ2-7	TGTGCCAGCAGCCACGGACTACCGTACGAGCAGTACTTC	CASSHGLPYEQYF
NA	TRBV14	NA	TRBJ1-3	TGTGCCAGCAGCTTCCGGGACTCTGGAAACACCATATATTTT	CASSFRDSGNTIYF
NA	TRBV6-5	NA	TRBJ1-5	TGTGCCAGCAACGAGGGGAGGTCAAATCAGCCCCAGCATTTT	CASNEGRSNQPQHF
once	TRBV9	TRBD2	TRBJ2-5	TGTGCCAGCAGCGTATCAGGCGGGGGGGCTCGGGAGACCCAGTACTTC	CASSVSGGGARETQYF
NA	TRBV7-9	NA	TRBJ1-2	TGTTCCAGCAGCTTAGCCCGGTCGCCCCTTTCGTCGGGCTACACCTTC	CSSSLARSPLSSGYTF
few	TRBV6-5	NA	TRBJ2-7	TGTGCCAGCAGTTCAGGAGGCAGACGCTACGAGCAGTACTTC	CASSSGGRRYEQYF